This T cell receptor (beta chain) was retrieved from a study of blood T cell repertoires in COVID-19. Sequencing used immunoSEQ multiplex PCR; TCRdb keeps in-frame clones, though not all of them. Counted here are approximately 360,000 clones, 80% to 90% occurring once; the ten biggest clones make up 1.5% to 2%. Participant ages covered about 18 to 89 years across around 22 US areas. Trimming cost V 5 bases and J 6 bases, with 10 bases left between them. This CDR3 contains 13 residues. CDR1 is SEHNR, CDR2 FQNEAQ, per germline (reference sequence). The chain is built from TRBV7-9 and TRBJ1-4; no reliable D call. The clonotype was recovered from a man aged 35-49 years in a cohort exposed to, infected with or recovered from COVID-19 (not recorded which). Material for sequencing was PBMCs or T cells enriched from blood (not recorded which). DNA for the CDR3: TGTGCCAGCAGCCGCGCGCGGTATGAAAAACTGTTTTTT. It is translated as CASSRARYEKLFF.